The 21 T cell receptor beta chains below all came from one sample that was sequenced in a study of T cells in Graves' hyperthyroidism and ophthalmopathy. Amplified regions were TCR beta CDR3 sequences from RNA transcripts. HTBI primers were the set used in a first-round RT-PCR of the TCR CDR3. MiXCR, run by TCRdb on the multiplex PCR reads, gives a single entry per CDR3 protein. Of fewer than 900,000 distinct CDR3 sequences listed, roughly 15% were seen once; the top ten hold approximately 8.4%. The specimen sequenced was blood. The receptors stem from a man aged 18 to 30 with Graves' hyperthyroidism.

J is TRBJ1-1 and V is TRBV28; no clear D. V gave up 8 bases and J gave up 3 bases, with 10 bases separating them. The CDR3 length is 12 residues. Per germline, CDR1 MDHEN and CDR2 SYDVKM. CDR3 protein: CASRTVDTEAFF. The DNA of the CDR3 is TGTGCCAGCCGAACGGTGGACACTGAAGCTTTCTTT.

V and J are TRBV14 and TRBJ1-1; possible D gene TRBD1, 6 bases. This CDR3 is built from 16 residues. In germline, CDR1 is SGHDN, CDR2 FVKESK. V lost 6 bases, J lost 0 bases, and 17 bases lay in between. CDR3: CASSEGGSGVNTEAFF. CDR3 coding DNA: TGTGCCAGCAGTGAAGGGGGGAGCGGGGTGAACACTGAAGCTTTCTTT.

The genes are TRBV11-2 and TRBJ2-5; 15 bases match TRBD2. CDR3 length equals 17 residues. The germline V gene encodes CDR1 SGHAT and CDR2 FQNNGV. V lost 2 bases, J lost 3 bases, and 4 bases stayed unmatched. In DNA form, the CDR3 reads TGTGCCAGCAGCTTAACCGGGACTAGCGGGGGGAAAGAGACCCAGTACTTC. Translation: CASSLTGTSGGKETQYF.

The chain uses TRBV11-2 and TRBJ2-3; weak D call: TRBD2 (6 bases). The CDR3 has 16 amino acids. Per germline, CDR1 SGHAT and CDR2 FQNNGV. V was shortened by 5 bases and J by 2 bases, with 17 bases between the two germline ends. This chain's CDR3 is CASSREGGKATDTQYF. The CDR3 bases are TGTGCCAGCAGCCGAGAGGGCGGGAAGGCCACAGATACGCAGTATTTT.

This clonotype was observed many times. This chain links TRBV28 with TRBJ2-7; D perhaps matches TRBD2 (6 bases). The CDR3 extends over 13 amino acids. Germline V CDR1 and CDR2: MDHEN, SYDVKM. The V gene lost 6 bases and the J gene lost 5 bases, with 14 bases spanning the gap. The CDR3 region has the DNA TGTGCCAGCAGGATGGAGGGTTCCGACGAGCAGTACTTC. As protein: CASRMEGSDEQYF.

The rearrangement uses TRBV7-2 and TRBJ1-4, with TRBD1 matching over 7 bases. The germline V gene encodes CDR1 SGHTA and CDR2 FQGNSA. The ends lost 1 base at V and 6 bases at J; junction bases unmatched: 2. CDR3 length: 14 residues. The DNA of the CDR3 is TGTGCCAGCAGCTTAGACAGGGGTTATGAAAAACTGTTTTTT. This translates into CASSLDRGYEKLFF.

This clonotype has at least ten counts. The chain carries TRBV28 and TRBJ2-5; possibly TRBD1 or TRBD2 for D (6 bases each). Germline V gene sequence: CDR1 MDHEN, CDR2 SYDVKM. The V gene lost 4 bases and the J gene lost 2 bases, with 14 bases spanning the gap. This CDR3 is 15 amino acids long. CDR3 in DNA: TGTGCCAGCAGTTACGTAGGGGGGTGGCAAGAGACCCAGTACTTC. It codes for CASSYVGGWQETQYF.

At least ten counts were recorded for this clonotype. The gene calls are TRBV20-1 and TRBJ2-7; no definite D call. Germline CDR1 DFQATT, CDR2 SNEGSKA (reference sequence). The CDR3 has 19 amino acids. V was shortened by 4 bases and J by 3 bases, with 31 bases between the two germline ends. CDR3 residues: CSATRRQQSNRLILYEQYF. For the CDR3, the DNA is TGCAGTGCTACGAGACGGCAGCAGTCTAACAGACTCATCCTCTACGAGCAGTACTTC.

This clonotype was counted ten times or more. The chain combines TRBV20-1 with TRBJ2-7; 8 bases line up with TRBD2. The CDR3 spans 13 residues. Germline lookup yields CDR1 DFQATT and CDR2 SNEGSKA (reference sequence). Unmatched junction bases numbered 10, after V lost 7 bases and J lost 5 bases. The CDR3 here is CSVRGGGSHEQYF. CDR3 nucleotides: TGCAGTGTACGGGGCGGGGGGTCTCACGAGCAGTACTTC.

V gene TRBV3-1 combines with J gene TRBJ2-3, with TRBD2 matching 15 bases. V lost 1 base to trimming and J lost 4 bases; unmatched junction nucleotides: 12. Looked up from germline, CDR1 is LGHDT and CDR2 is YNNKEL (reference sequence). The CDR3 loop spans 20 amino acids. The CDR3 reads CASSQGPGLAGGPSADTQYF. CDR3 nucleotides: TGTGCCAGCAGCCAAGGCCCTGGACTAGCGGGAGGGCCGTCGGCAGATACGCAGTATTTT.

The chain employs TRBV7-9 and TRBJ2-7; D is undetermined. The ends were cut back, 6 bases at V and 5 bases at J, with 14 bases in the middle. The CDR3 is 13 residues long. Germline lookup yields CDR1 SEHNR and CDR2 FQNEAQ (reference sequence). The CDR3, as DNA: TGTGCCAGCAGTTTCGACGGCGGAAACGAGCAGTACTTC. Translated, it gives CASSFDGGNEQYF.

This clonotype was picked up a small number of times. The chain recombines TRBV19 with TRBJ2-3; 15 nucleotides match TRBD2. V shed 3 bases and J 5 bases; nucleotides not matched to a gene: 6. The CDR3 covers 17 residues. The germline CDR1 and CDR2 sequences are LNHDA and SQIVND (reference sequence). The CDR3 DNA sequence: TGTGCCAGTAGTATGGGACTAGCGGGGGGCGGCGGAGATACGCAGTATTTT. It codes for CASSMGLAGGGGDTQYF.

Concerning this clonotype itself: The junction shows a germline mismatch at one end, possibly a read error. The chain uses TRBV24-1 and TRBJ1-2; D remains unclear. Germline V gene sequence: CDR1 KGHDR, CDR2 SFDVKD. CDR3 size: 13 residues. CDR3 sequence reads: CATSDLQYAGYAF. The CDR3 nucleotides read TGTGCCACCAGTGATTTACAGTATGCTGGCTACGCCTTC.

The chain uses TRBV7-2 and TRBJ2-5; 12 bases are shared with TRBD2. Germline trimming cut 0 bases from V and 5 bases from J; bases unmatched to any gene: 4. This CDR3 comprises 16 residues. CDR1 is SGHTA, CDR2 FQGNSA, per germline. This CDR3 reads CASSLAKTSGSETQYF. The CDR3 nucleotides read TGTGCCAGCAGCTTAGCAAAGACTAGCGGGAGTGAGACCCAGTACTTC.

This clonotype has ten or more counts. This rearrangement joins TRBV10-3 to TRBJ2-1; TRBD1 agrees at 10 bases. This CDR3 is 13 amino acids long. With 11 bases clipped from V and 5 bases from J, the junction kept 6 bases outside the gene matches. CDR1 is ENHRY, CDR2 SYGVKD, per germline. The CDR3 is CASAGTGDNEQFF. The CDR3 DNA sequence: TGTGCCTCCGCCGGGACAGGGGACAATGAGCAGTTCTTC.

This clonotype turned up a few times. The chain employs TRBV6-2 or TRBV6-3 and TRBJ1-5, with 7 bases aligning to TRBD1. This CDR3 comprises 16 residues. The V gene end was trimmed by 0 bases and the J gene end by 0 bases; junction bases not matched to a gene: 2. Germline V gene sequence: CDR1 MNHEY, CDR2 SVGEGT. CDR3 loop: CASSYSRQGSNQPQHF. CDR3 in DNA: TGTGCCAGCAGTTACTCCCGACAGGGTAGCAATCAGCCCCAGCATTTT.

This clonotype was observed a handful of times. V and J are TRBV10-3 and TRBJ2-7, with 7 bases matching TRBD2. V gave up 2 bases and J gave up 4 bases; unmatched junction bases: 11. CDR3 size: 16 residues. The V gene's germline CDR1 is ENHRY and CDR2 SYGVKD. CDR3 region: CAISEPGGLGLYEQYF. In DNA form, the CDR3 reads TGTGCCATCAGTGAGCCGGGTGGACTAGGGTTATACGAGCAGTACTTC.

A few counts support this clonotype. The V gene is TRBV7-9, the J gene TRBJ2-1; 8 bases match TRBD2. V dropped 2 bases and J dropped 10; count of bases not matched to a gene: 7. This CDR3 contains 14 residues. Germline loops: CDR1 SEHNR, CDR2 FQNEAQ (reference sequence). CDR3 bases: TGTGCCAGCAGCTTACAGCGGGAGCGGGTGGAGCAGTTCTTC. Its protein is CASSLQRERVEQFF.

The chain carries TRBV10-2 and TRBJ2-7; TRBD2 matches 12 bases. The CDR3 extends over 15 amino acids. Per the germline V gene, CDR1 is WSHSY and CDR2 is SAAADI. The V gene end was trimmed by 6 bases and the J gene end by 2 bases; junction bases not matched to a gene: 5. This chain's CDR3 is CASRPGLAGTYEQYF. The CDR3 DNA is TGCGCCAGCAGACCCGGACTAGCGGGGACCTACGAGCAGTACTTC.

The chain is built from TRBV12-3 or TRBV12-4 and TRBJ2-1; 14 bases match TRBD2. The length of the CDR3 is 16 residues. Germline trimming cut 6 bases from V and 9 bases from J; bases unmatched to any gene: 10. In DNA, the CDR3 is TGTGCCAGCAGCTTGACTAGCGGGAGGGCCGGGTTTGAGCAGTTCTTC. Amino acid sequence: CASSLTSGRAGFEQFF.

This clonotype has a count of ten or more. The chain couples TRBV28 to TRBJ2-5; 7 bases align to TRBD2. The CDR3 length is 15 residues. CDR1 and CDR2 (germline): MDHEN, SYDVKM. Trimming at V came to 2 bases and at J to 5 bases, leaving 8 bases not matched to a gene. CDR3 nucleotides: TGTGCCAGCAGTTTAGGGGGGGTTGTTGGGGAGACCCAGTACTTC. Residues: CASSLGGVVGETQYF. Together with reference TRBV28 and TRBJ2-5, the CDR3 gives the full variable domain: DVKVTQSSRYLVKRTGEKVFLECVQDMDHENMFWYRQDPGLGLRLIYFSYDVKMKEKGDIPEGYSVSREKKERFSLILESASTNQTSMYLCASSLGGVVGETQYFGPGTRLLVL.